Below are 13 T cell receptor beta chains sequenced from a single sample in a study of cytomegalovirus exposure and HLA in healthy donors. A multiplex PCR was run with 60 Vbeta primers and 13 Jbeta primers. Clones were read by immunoSEQ multiplex PCR, and TCRdb kept only the in-frame ones, dropping some. Among about 130,000 clones listed, about 81% were seen once. Sequences were obtained from PBMCs. The receptors shown here come from a woman in her twenties or thirties in good health and CMV-seronegative.

The genes are TRBV30 and TRBJ2-2; TRBD2 aligns across 10 bases. The V gene end was trimmed by 0 bases and the J gene end by 4 bases; junction bases not matched to a gene: 5. The germline CDR1 and CDR2 sequences are GTSNPN and SVGIG (reference sequence). The CDR3 loop spans 16 amino acids. The CDR3 protein is CAWSVRRTSGTGELFF. The CDR3 region has the DNA TGTGCCTGGAGTGTCAGAAGGACTAGCGGCACCGGGGAGCTGTTTTTT.

The chain uses TRBV6-5 and TRBJ1-3; 7 bases agree with TRBD1. CDR3 size: 15 residues. After removal of 3 bases from V and 0 bases from J, the junction contained 2 bases not matched to a gene. Germline CDR1 is MNHEY and CDR2 is SVGAGI. DNA of the CDR3: TGTGCCAGCAGTTATGGGACAGCCTCTGGAAACACCATATATTTT. As protein: CASSYGTASGNTIYF.

The chain recombines TRBV6-5 with TRBJ1-6; the D gene is possibly TRBD1 (6 bases). CDR1 MNHEY and CDR2 SVGAGI come from the germline V gene. The CDR3 consists of 16 residues. V shed 4 bases and J shed 8 bases, with 18 bases lying between them. The CDR3 nucleotides are TGTGCCAGCAGTTCCCTTTCCGGGACAAGTTATTCACCCCTCCACTTT. Translated: CASSSLSGTSYSPLHF.

V gene TRBV9 combines with J gene TRBJ2-2; TRBD2 matches at 8 bases. The CDR3 is 13 amino acids. After removal of 7 bases from V and 4 bases from J, the junction contained 3 bases not matched to a gene. Germline lookup yields CDR1 SGDLS and CDR2 YYNGEE. The CDR3 is CASGAGGTGELFF. The CDR3 nucleotides are TGTGCCAGCGGCGCGGGGGGCACCGGGGAGCTGTTTTTT.

V is TRBV30 and J is TRBJ1-1, with 7 positions matching TRBD1. J was trimmed by 5 bases and V by 4 bases; bases with no gene match: 4. The CDR3 spans 12 residues. The germline V gene encodes CDR1 GTSNPN and CDR2 SVGIG (reference sequence). The CDR3 DNA sequence: TGTGCCTGGACAGGGGGAGAGACTGAAGCTTTCTTT. Translating gives CAWTGGETEAFF.

The chain recombines TRBV19 with TRBJ2-5; D may be TRBD2 (5 bases). Germline lookup yields CDR1 LNHDA and CDR2 SQIVND (reference sequence). Trimming took 4 bases from V and 5 from J, leaving 14 bases between them. This CDR3 is built from 14 residues. For the CDR3, the DNA is TGTGCCAGTAGTACCTTCGGGGTGATGGAGACCCAGTACTTC. It encodes CASSTFGVMETQYF.

The chain has TRBV29-1 and TRBJ1-4; 8 positions agree with TRBD1. Germline CDR1 reads SQVTM; CDR2 reads ANQGSEA. The V and J ends lost 6 bases and 6 bases, in that order; junction bases with no gene match: 6. This CDR3 is 13 amino acids long. The CDR3 protein is CSVMTGVDEKLFF. CDR3 DNA sequence: TGCAGCGTGATGACAGGGGTTGATGAAAAACTGTTTTTT.

V and J are TRBV10-2 and TRBJ2-1; 8 bases agree with TRBD2. The ends lost 0 bases at V and 9 bases at J; junction bases unmatched: 4. Germline-derived CDR1 and CDR2 are WSHSY and SAAADI. The CDR3 is 14 residues long. The chain's CDR3 is CASSESVAGGEQFF. CDR3 nucleotides: TGCGCCAGCAGTGAGTCAGTTGCGGGGGGTGAGCAGTTCTTC.

V gene TRBV7-3 combines with J gene TRBJ2-3; no clear D gene. The CDR3 totals 14 residues. The germline V and J ends were trimmed by 2 bases and 0 bases, with 6 bases remaining between them. Germline V gene data show CDR1 as SGHTA and CDR2 as FQGTGA. The CDR3 DNA reads TGTGCCAGCAGCTTACAGGCTAGCACAGATACGCAGTATTTT. Translating gives CASSLQASTDTQYF.

V usage is TRBV30 and J usage is TRBJ1-5; the match to TRBD1 covers 9 bases. V gave up 3 bases and J gave up 7 bases; unmatched junction bases: 7. Germline values: CDR1 GTSNPN, CDR2 SVGIG (reference sequence). The CDR3 is made up of 14 amino acids. CDR3 protein: CAWRGQGASQPQHF. CDR3 nucleotide sequence: TGTGCCTGGAGGGGACAGGGAGCCAGCCAGCCCCAGCATTTT.

This chain joins TRBV7-9 and TRBJ2-1, with D possibly TRBD2 on 5 matching bases. In germline, CDR1 is SEHNR, CDR2 FQNEAQ (reference sequence). The length of the CDR3 is 15 residues. V lost 2 bases to trimming and J lost 3 bases, with 11 bases between them. The CDR3 coding sequence is TGTGCCAGCAGCTTACGGACTGGATACTACAATGAGCAGTTCTTC. It yields the protein CASSLRTGYYNEQFF.

For this clone: The junction and the germline gene differ at one end; a read error may be behind it. DNA for the CDR3: TGTGCCTGGGGATGGACTAGGTTGGACTTC. Encoded protein: CAWGWTRLDF. The chain couples TRBV30 to TRBJ2-5; TRBD2 matches at 7 bases. This CDR3 contains 10 residues. Germline V CDR1 and CDR2: GTSNPN, SVGIG (reference sequence).

This chain uses TRBV7-2 with TRBJ2-5, with TRBD2 as a possible D gene (6 bases). The V gene lost 3 bases and the J gene lost 2 bases, with 13 bases spanning the gap. The CDR3 runs 15 residues. CDR1 SGHTA and CDR2 FQGNSA come from the germline V gene. The CDR3 here is CASSFVGGRQETQYF. CDR3 coding DNA: TGTGCCAGCAGCTTTGTGGGAGGAAGACAAGAGACCCAGTACTTC.